A selection of T cell receptor beta chains follows, all from one sample in a study of T-cell reconstitution after alpha-beta-depleted transplantation in children. Via MiXCR, TCRdb re-called the PCR reads, giving one row per CDR3 protein. The sample includes 360,000 or so distinct CDR3 sequences, about a fifth of them seen just once. Material: PBMCs from the stem cell graft donor, obtained from the stem cell graft. The receptors derive from a human donor who donated a stem cell graft to a child with acute myeloid leukemia. The CDR3 runs from the conserved cysteine through the conserved F or W. D genes are given only for firm matches. Some rows mark clone size as missing; the rest say once, few, many or name a class of expanded clone.

TGCAGTGCTAGAGTCTCGGCAGGGGGCAGGGATACGCAGTATTTT CSARVSAGGRDTQYF TRBJ2-3 TRBD1 many TRBV20-1
TGTGCCAGCAGCCCCATGAACACTGAAGCTTTCTTT CASSPMNTEAFF TRBJ1-1 - many TRBV6-2/TRBV6-3
TGTGCCAGCAGCTTAAGGGGGCCAGCAGATACGCAGTATTTT CASSLRGPADTQYF TRBJ2-3 TRBD1 - TRBV11-1
TGCAGTGCTAGTTGGCTAGCAGGATACGAGCAGTACTTC CSASWLAGYEQYF TRBJ2-7 - many TRBV20-1
TGTGCCAGCAGCTCCATGACGTCTAGCGGGAGGGGCTACGAGCAGTACTTC CASSSMTSSGRGYEQYF TRBJ2-7 TRBD2 many TRBV7-6
TGTGCCAGCAGCTTGTTTTGGGTAGCCGGACAGTACAATGAGCAGTTCTTC CASSLFWVAGQYNEQFF TRBJ2-1 - few TRBV5-6
TGTGCCAGCAGCGAGGGACTAGCGGGAGGGCCTTCACAGTATTTT CASSEGLAGGPSQYF TRBJ2-3 TRBD2 many TRBV11-3
TGCGCCAGCAGCGGACTAGCGGGAGTGTACACCGGGGAGCTGTTTTTT CASSGLAGVYTGELFF TRBJ2-2 TRBD2 - TRBV5-1
TGTGCCAGCAGTTTAGTGACAGGAGACAATGAGCAGTTCTTC CASSLVTGDNEQFF TRBJ2-1 - - TRBV12-3/TRBV12-4
TGTGCCAGCAGCCCGGGTGCCAGTGCCTACGAGCAGTACTTC CASSPGASAYEQYF TRBJ2-7 - many TRBV7-2
TGTGCCAGCAGTGTGACAGGGGAACACCAAGAGACCCAGTACTTC CASSVTGEHQETQYF TRBJ2-5 TRBD1 many TRBV25-1
TGTGCCAGCAGTCCTGGCCGGGACACCTACTCCTACAATGAGCAGTTCTTC CASSPGRDTYSYNEQFF TRBJ2-1 - few TRBV3-1
TGTGCCAGCAGCTTGCTAGGGAATGAGTTCTTC CASSLLGNEFF TRBJ2-1 - many TRBV5-6
TGTGCCAGCAGAGGGGACGACAGGCAAATCTCCTACAATGAGCAGTTCTTC CASRGDDRQISYNEQFF TRBJ2-1 - few TRBV7-9
TGTGCCAGCACCGCGACTGCGAACACCGGGGAGCTGTTTTTT CASTATANTGELFF TRBJ2-2 - - TRBV6-1
TGTGCCAGCAGACATCCTGAGACTAGCGGGAGGGAAGGGAACAATGAGCAGTTCTTC CASRHPETSGREGNNEQFF TRBJ2-1 TRBD2 - TRBV6-1
TGCAGTGCTAGTCAGTTGGGACAGGGGTACGAGCAGTACTTC CSASQLGQGYEQYF TRBJ2-7 TRBD1 - TRBV20-1
TGCGCCAGCAGCTTCACTACCGACTCCTACAATGAGCAGTTCTTC CASSFTTDSYNEQFF TRBJ2-1 - few TRBV5-1
TGCAGTGCTCCCTTAGGGCAGGGCGCTGAAGCTTTCTTT CSAPLGQGAEAFF TRBJ1-1 - few TRBV20-1
TGTGCCAGCAGCTTATCGGGGGTGTCCGGGGAGCTGTTTTTT CASSLSGVSGELFF TRBJ2-2 - many TRBV11-2
TGCAGCGTTGTGAACAGGGGCTCCTACGAGCAGTACTTC CSVVNRGSYEQYF TRBJ2-7 TRBD1 - TRBV29-1
TGTGCCACCAGTGATTTCGACAGGGGTACCTACAATGAGCAGTTCTTC CATSDFDRGTYNEQFF TRBJ2-1 TRBD1 - TRBV24-1
TGCGCCAGCAGCCTCCGGACAGGGGGCTTGTACGAGCAGTACTTC CASSLRTGGLYEQYF TRBJ2-7 TRBD1 once TRBV5-1
TGTGCCATCAGCTCTCCGGGACACGGAGCGTTGAACACTGAAGCTTTCTTT CAISSPGHGALNTEAFF TRBJ1-1 - - TRBV10-3
TGCAGCGTTGATAAAGGCTCCGGACAGGAAGCTTTCTTT CSVDKGSGQEAFF TRBJ1-1 - few TRBV29-1
TGCAGTGCCTCTAGCGCAGCGGGTCAGACCCAGTACTTC CSASSAAGQTQYF TRBJ2-5 - few TRBV20-1
TGCAGTGCTAGGATAGGGCTAGCGGGTAACACCGGGGAGCTGTTTTTT CSARIGLAGNTGELFF TRBJ2-2 TRBD2 - TRBV20-1
TGTGCCACCAGCAGAGCGGGAGGCCTCTTCGCCGGGGACGGGAAAACAACTAATGAAAAACTGTTTTTT CATSRAGGLFAGDGKTTNEKLFF TRBJ1-4 - many TRBV15
TGCAGCGTTGTGGGTCTAACAGGGGAAGAGAGTAGGACCGGGGAGCTGTTTTTT CSVVGLTGEESRTGELFF TRBJ2-2 TRBD1 few TRBV29-1
TGTGCCAGCAGTCCGGGACTAGCGTCCCAAGAGACCCAGTACTTC CASSPGLASQETQYF TRBJ2-5 TRBD2 - TRBV12-3/TRBV12-4
TGTGCCAGCAGCGTATTGGGGACAGGGGTCTACGAGCAGTACTTC CASSVLGTGVYEQYF TRBJ2-7 TRBD1 - TRBV9
TGTGCCAGCAGTCTCTGGCGGGAGGGTGATAGTTACGGGCAGTTCTTC CASSLWREGDSYGQFF TRBJ2-1 TRBD2 - TRBV12-3/TRBV12-4
TGTGCCAGCAGGGGCCAAGGAGAGGCCACTGAAGCTTTCTTT CASRGQGEATEAFF TRBJ1-1 - - TRBV25-1
TGTGCCAGCAGTTTATCGGTTCCGTCGACCTACGAGCAGTACTTC CASSLSVPSTYEQYF TRBJ2-7 - few TRBV27
TGCAGTGCTAGAAGTCTCCAGATTTATGAGCAGTACTTC CSARSLQIYEQYF TRBJ2-7 - many TRBV20-1
TGTGCCAGCAGTTTAACCGGTCGGGCCAATGAGCAGTTCTTC CASSLTGRANEQFF TRBJ2-1 - many TRBV12-3/TRBV12-4
TGCGCCACCATAGGCGCTAGCGGGAAACTTGAGCAGTTCTTC CATIGASGKLEQFF TRBJ2-1 TRBD2 - TRBV10-2
TGTGCCAGCAGTTTAGCGGGACAGGTGATCTACGAGCAGTACTTC CASSLAGQVIYEQYF TRBJ2-7 TRBD1 few TRBV12-3/TRBV12-4
TGCAGTGCTAGAGTTGGGTCCGATACGCAGTATTTT CSARVGSDTQYF TRBJ2-3 - many TRBV20-1
TGTGCCAGCAGACCGGGACAGGCAAATTCACCCCTCCACTTT CASRPGQANSPLHF TRBJ1-6 TRBD1 - TRBV9
TGTGCCAGCAAGACTAGAGCGAACACCGGGGAGCTGTTTTTT CASKTRANTGELFF TRBJ2-2 - - TRBV7-8
TGTGCCAGCAGCTTAATTGGCATCGTATCTGGGGCCAACGTCCTGACTTTC CASSLIGIVSGANVLTF TRBJ2-6 - - TRBV7-3